This T cell receptor beta chain came from a study of CD8+CD57+ T cells in acquired aplastic anemia. Whoever was chosen for sequencing had shown CD8+CD57+ cell expansion by flow cytometry. Genomic DNA was employed as the template in profiling TCR beta VDJ and CDR3. TCRdb itself ran the reads through MiXCR, one entry per CDR3 protein. This sample yields some 200,000 distinct CDR3 sequences, of which approximately 48% are seen a single time; approximately 9.7% belongs to the top ten. Germline CDR1 LNHDA, CDR2 SQIVND (reference sequence). The germline V and J ends were trimmed by 4 bases and 2 bases, with 13 bases remaining between them. The CDR3 is made up of 15 amino acids.

The V call is TRBV19, the J call TRBJ2-3, with D perhaps matching TRBD1 or TRBD2 (5 bases each). Source material: sorted CD4+, CD8+, or CD8+CD57+ T cells (not recorded which) from PBMCs. The source is a human donor with aplastic anemia. DNA of the CDR3: TGTGCCAGTAGTAAGCGGCTAGGGGTCACAGATACGCAGTATTTT. This gives the protein CASSKRLGVTDTQYF.